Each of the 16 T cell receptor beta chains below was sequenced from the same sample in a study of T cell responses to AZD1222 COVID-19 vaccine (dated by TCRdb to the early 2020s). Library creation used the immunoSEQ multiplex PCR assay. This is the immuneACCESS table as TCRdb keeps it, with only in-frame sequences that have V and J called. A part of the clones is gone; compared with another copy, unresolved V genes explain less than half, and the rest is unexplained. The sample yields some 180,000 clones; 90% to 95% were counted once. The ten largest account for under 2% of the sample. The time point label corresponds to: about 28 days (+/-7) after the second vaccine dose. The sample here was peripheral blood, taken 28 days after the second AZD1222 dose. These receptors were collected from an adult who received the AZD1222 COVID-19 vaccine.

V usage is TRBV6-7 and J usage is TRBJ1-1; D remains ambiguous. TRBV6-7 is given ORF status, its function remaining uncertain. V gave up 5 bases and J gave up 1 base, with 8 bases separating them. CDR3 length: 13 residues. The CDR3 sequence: CASSSHANTEAFF. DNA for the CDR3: TGTGCCAGCAGTAGCCATGCGAACACTGAAGCTTTCTTT.

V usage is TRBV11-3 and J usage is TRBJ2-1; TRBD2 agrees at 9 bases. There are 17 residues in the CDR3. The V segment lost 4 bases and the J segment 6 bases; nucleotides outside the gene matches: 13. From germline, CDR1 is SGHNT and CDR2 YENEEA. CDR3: CASSSIYSGSGFNEQFF. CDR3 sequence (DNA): TGTGCCAGCAGCTCCATCTATAGCGGGAGTGGATTCAATGAGCAGTTCTTC.

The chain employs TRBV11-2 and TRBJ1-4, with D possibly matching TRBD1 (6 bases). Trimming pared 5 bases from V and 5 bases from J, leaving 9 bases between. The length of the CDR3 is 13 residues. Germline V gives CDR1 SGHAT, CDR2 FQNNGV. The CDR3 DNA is TGTGCCAGCAGCGGACAGCGAAATGAAAAACTGTTTTTT. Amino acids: CASSGQRNEKLFF.

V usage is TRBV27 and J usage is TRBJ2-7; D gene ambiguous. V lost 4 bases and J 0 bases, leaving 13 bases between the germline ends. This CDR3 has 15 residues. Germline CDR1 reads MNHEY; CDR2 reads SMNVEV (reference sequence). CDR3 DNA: TGTGCCAGCAGTTCGTCTGGGATTAGCTCCTACGAGCAGTACTTC. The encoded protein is CASSSSGISSYEQYF.

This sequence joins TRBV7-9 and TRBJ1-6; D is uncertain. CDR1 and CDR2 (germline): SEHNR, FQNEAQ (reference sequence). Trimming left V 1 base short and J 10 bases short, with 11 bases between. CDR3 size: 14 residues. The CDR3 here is CASSLGGLGSPLHF. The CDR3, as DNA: TGTGCCAGCAGCTTAGGGGGTTTAGGGTCACCCCTCCACTTT.

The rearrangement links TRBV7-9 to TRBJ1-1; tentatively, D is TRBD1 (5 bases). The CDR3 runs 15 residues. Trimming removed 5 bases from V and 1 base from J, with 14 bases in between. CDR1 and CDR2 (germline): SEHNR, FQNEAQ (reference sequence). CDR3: CASSRGSQRNTEAFF. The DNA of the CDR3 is TGTGCCAGCAGCCGGGGGTCCCAGAGGAACACTGAAGCTTTCTTT.

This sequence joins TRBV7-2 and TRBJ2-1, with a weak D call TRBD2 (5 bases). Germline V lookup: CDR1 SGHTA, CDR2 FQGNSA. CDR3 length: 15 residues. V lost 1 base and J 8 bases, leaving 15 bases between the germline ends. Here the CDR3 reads CASSLDPTPGYEQFF. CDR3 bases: TGTGCCAGCAGCTTAGACCCCACCCCGGGGTATGAGCAGTTCTTC.

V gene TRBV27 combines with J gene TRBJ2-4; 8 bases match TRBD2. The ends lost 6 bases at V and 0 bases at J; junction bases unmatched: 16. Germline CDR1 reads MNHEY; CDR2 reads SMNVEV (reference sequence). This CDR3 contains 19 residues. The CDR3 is CASSPGGGYELLAKNIQYF. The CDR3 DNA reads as TGTGCCAGCAGCCCCGGGGGGGGATACGAGTTACTAGCCAAAAACATTCAGTACTTC.

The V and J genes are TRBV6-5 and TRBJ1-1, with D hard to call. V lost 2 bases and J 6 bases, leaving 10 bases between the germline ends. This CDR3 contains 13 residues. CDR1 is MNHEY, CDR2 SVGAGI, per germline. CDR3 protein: CASSYGRYSEAFF. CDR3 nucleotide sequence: TGTGCCAGCAGTTACGGCAGGTACTCTGAAGCTTTCTTT.

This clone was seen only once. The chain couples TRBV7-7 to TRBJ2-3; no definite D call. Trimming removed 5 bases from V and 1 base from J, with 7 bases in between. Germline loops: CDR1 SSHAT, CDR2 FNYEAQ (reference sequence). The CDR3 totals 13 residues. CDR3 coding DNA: TGTGCCAGCAGCCGCCCGGGCACAGATACGCAGTATTTT. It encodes CASSRPGTDTQYF.

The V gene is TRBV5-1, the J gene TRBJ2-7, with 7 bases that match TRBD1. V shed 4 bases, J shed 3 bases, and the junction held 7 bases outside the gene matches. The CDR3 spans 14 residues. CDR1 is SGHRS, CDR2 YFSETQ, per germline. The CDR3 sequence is CASSGTTGHYEQYF. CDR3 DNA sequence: TGCGCCAGCAGCGGAACGACAGGGCACTACGAGCAGTACTTC.

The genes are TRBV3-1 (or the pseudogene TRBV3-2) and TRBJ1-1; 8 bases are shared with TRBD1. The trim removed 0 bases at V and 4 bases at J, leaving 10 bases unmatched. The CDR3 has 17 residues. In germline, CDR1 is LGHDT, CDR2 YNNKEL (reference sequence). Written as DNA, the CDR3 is TGTGCCAGCAGCCAAGATTTGGCAGGGGGCGTGAGCACTGAAGCTTTCTTT. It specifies CASSQDLAGGVSTEAFF.

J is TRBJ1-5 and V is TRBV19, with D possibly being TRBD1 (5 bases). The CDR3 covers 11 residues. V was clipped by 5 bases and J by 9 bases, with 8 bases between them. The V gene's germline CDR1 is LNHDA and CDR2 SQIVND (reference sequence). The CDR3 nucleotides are TGTGCCAGTAGTTTTAGGGGGCCCCAGCATTTT. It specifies CASSFRGPQHF. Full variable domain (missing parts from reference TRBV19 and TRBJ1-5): DGGITQSPKYLFRKEGQNVTLSCEQNLNHDAMYWYRQDPGQGLRLIYYSQIVNDFQKGDIAEGYSVSREKKESFPLTVTSAQKNPTAFYLCASSFRGPQHFGDGTRLSIL.

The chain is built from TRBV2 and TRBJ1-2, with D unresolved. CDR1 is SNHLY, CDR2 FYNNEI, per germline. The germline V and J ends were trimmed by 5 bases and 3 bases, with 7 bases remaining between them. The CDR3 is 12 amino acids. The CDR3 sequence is CASSPNHYGYTF. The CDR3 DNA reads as TGTGCCAGCAGTCCGAATCACTATGGCTACACCTTC.

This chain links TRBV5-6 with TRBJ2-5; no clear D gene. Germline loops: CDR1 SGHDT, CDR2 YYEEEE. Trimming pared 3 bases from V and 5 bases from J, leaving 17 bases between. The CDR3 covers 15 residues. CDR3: CASSWSIPLLETQYF. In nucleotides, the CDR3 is TGTGCCAGCAGCTGGTCTATCCCCCTGTTGGAGACCCAGTACTTC.

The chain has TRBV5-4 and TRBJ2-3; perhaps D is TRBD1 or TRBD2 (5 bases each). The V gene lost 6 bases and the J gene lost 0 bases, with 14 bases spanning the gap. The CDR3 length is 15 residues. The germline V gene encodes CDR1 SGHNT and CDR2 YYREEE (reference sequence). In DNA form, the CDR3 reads TGTGCCAGCACGCTTCGGGGCACTAGCACAGATACGCAGTATTTT. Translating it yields CASTLRGTSTDTQYF.